This TCR beta chain was profiled in a study of Ad26.COV2.S vaccination and SARS-CoV-2 variants. CDR3 length: 15 residues. CDR1 is SSHAT and CDR2 is FNYEAQ in the germline V gene (reference sequence). Findings and caveats of the study: Whether participants received vaccine or placebo, their non-spike TCR breadth was similar. Vaccinees reportedly had broad spike-specific CD8+ and CD4+ T cell responses. Analyses of TCR breadth and depth may have underestimated total T cell responses. Spike-specific TCR breadth in vaccine recipients exceeded that seen in placebo recipients.

Libraries were prepared by immunoSEQ multiplex PCR; TCRdb keeps only in-frame clonotypes and omits some of them. The profile shows about 350,000 clones, about 92% of them singletons. Concerning this clone itself: Its antigen is still unknown. The junction departs from the called germline gene at one end, perhaps through a read error.

Material: peripheral blood, obtained after recovery from COVID-19. V and J are TRBV7-7 and TRBJ2-5; 7 nucleotides agree with TRBD1. The clonotype comes from a human donor who had recovered from COVID-19. CDR3 coding DNA: TGTGCTAGCAGCTTAGGGGGCGGACGCCAAGAGACCCAGTACTTC. It translates to CASSLGGGRQETQYF.